This is a list of T cell receptor beta chains from one sample in a study of blood T cell repertoires in COVID-19. Assay: immunoSEQ multiplex PCR; the TCRdb copy retains only in-frame clones and omits some. The sample shows about 230,000 clones, over 80% of them seen only once. Sequencing was carried out using PBMCs or T cells enriched from blood (not recorded which). The source of these receptors is a woman in her 30s who had been exposed to COVID-19. CDR3s include the opening cysteine and the closing phenylalanine or tryptophan. A D gene is named only where the DNA matches it firmly. A clone size is listed for some rows: how often the clone was seen (once, few, many), or a class if it is expanded.

abundance	v_gene	d_gene	j_gene	len	CDR3nt	CDR3aa
-	TRBV19	-	TRBJ1-4	16	TGTGCCAGTAGTGCCAACGAGCGGACAGTGAATGAAAAACTGTTTTTT	CASSANERTVNEKLFF
-	TRBV6-5	-	TRBJ1-1	14	TGTGCCAGCAGTTACTCGAGATGGAACACTGAAGCTTTCTTT	CASSYSRWNTEAFF
-	TRBV11-2	-	TRBJ2-1	15	TGTGCCAGCACCCGGGACAAATTCTCCTACAATGAGCAGTTCTTC	CASTRDKFSYNEQFF
-	TRBV5-1	-	TRBJ2-7	14	TGCGCCAGCAGCTCTTCCGGGAGCTCCTACGAGCAGTACTTC	CASSSSGSSYEQYF
-	TRBV19	-	TRBJ2-7	12	TGTGCCAGTAGTGTCAGCTCCTACGAGCAGTACTTC	CASSVSSYEQYF
-	TRBV5-1	TRBD1	TRBJ1-2	11	TGCGCCAGCAGCTTCGACAGGGCCTACACCTTC	CASSFDRAYTF
-	TRBV5-1	TRBD1	TRBJ1-2	17	TGCGCCAGCAGCTTGGTCCGGGACAGCGCACTCGACAGGGGCTACACCTTC	CASSLVRDSALDRGYTF
-	TRBV29-1	-	TRBJ1-2	13	TGCAGCGTTGCGGGGGGCCCGAACTATGGCTACACCTTC	CSVAGGPNYGYTF
-	TRBV6-5	-	TRBJ1-2	14	TGTGCCAGCACGGTCGACAGGACGGTACGCGGCTACACCTTC	CASTVDRTVRGYTF
-	TRBV18	-	TRBJ1-3	16	TGTGCCAGCTCACGGTTAAGCACGAGCTCTGGAAACACCATATATTTT	CASSRLSTSSGNTIYF
once	TRBV28	-	TRBJ1-2	14	TGTGCCAGCAGTTTAGGGGAGATTAACTATGGCTACACCTTC	CASSLGEINYGYTF
once	TRBV2	TRBD1	TRBJ1-2	13	TGTGCCAGCAGCGGCGACAGGGTCGGTGGCTACACCTTC	CASSGDRVGGYTF
-	TRBV7-9	-	TRBJ1-2	13	TGTGCCAGCAGCCTGTTAACAGGGAGCGGCTACACCTTC	CASSLLTGSGYTF
few	TRBV20-1	TRBD1	TRBJ1-4	16	TGCAGTGCTAGTGGGCAGGGGGTAGCAACTAATGAAAAACTGTTTTTT	CSASGQGVATNEKLFF